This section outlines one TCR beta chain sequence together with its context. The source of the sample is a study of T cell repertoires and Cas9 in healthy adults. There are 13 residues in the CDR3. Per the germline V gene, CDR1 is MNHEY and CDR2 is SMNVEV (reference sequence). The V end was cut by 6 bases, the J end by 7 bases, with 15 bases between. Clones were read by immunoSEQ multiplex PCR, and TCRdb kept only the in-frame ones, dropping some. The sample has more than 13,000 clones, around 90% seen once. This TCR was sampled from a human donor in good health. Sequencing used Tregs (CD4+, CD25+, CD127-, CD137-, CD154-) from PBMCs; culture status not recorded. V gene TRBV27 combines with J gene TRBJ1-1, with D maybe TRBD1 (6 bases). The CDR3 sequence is CASSRTAGFEAFF. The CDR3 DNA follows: TGTGCCAGCAGCCGGACAGCGGGGTTTGAAGCTTTCTTT.